Here is one TCR beta chain with its context. These data originate in a study of blood T cell repertoires in COVID-19. Study as a whole: From the United States, Italy and Spain came samples of acute and convalescent COVID-19.

The germline V gene encodes CDR1 SGHVS and CDR2 FNYEAQ. This CDR3 contains 17 residues. With 5 bases clipped from V and 7 bases from J, the junction kept 14 bases outside the gene matches. Per the authors' pipeline: Using reference gene primer amplification, nucleated cell counts were estimated. Only in-frame clones appear in the TCRdb table, and some are missing; sequencing was by immunoSEQ multiplex PCR. That table supplies the V and J calls and clone size; D and trimming were determined from the DNA. Of under 450,000 clones detected, around 88% appear once; the ten largest clones hold about 12%. This rearrangement joins TRBV7-6 to TRBJ2-1, with TRBD2 identical over 10 bases. This receptor was taken from a woman between 50 and 59 years old with COVID-19, enrolled during active disease. Material for sequencing was peripheral blood. CDR3 in amino acids: CASSLRVAGGQRNEQFF. CDR3 bases: TGTGCCAGCAGCCTCCGGGTAGCGGGGGGCCAGAGGAATGAGCAGTTCTTC.